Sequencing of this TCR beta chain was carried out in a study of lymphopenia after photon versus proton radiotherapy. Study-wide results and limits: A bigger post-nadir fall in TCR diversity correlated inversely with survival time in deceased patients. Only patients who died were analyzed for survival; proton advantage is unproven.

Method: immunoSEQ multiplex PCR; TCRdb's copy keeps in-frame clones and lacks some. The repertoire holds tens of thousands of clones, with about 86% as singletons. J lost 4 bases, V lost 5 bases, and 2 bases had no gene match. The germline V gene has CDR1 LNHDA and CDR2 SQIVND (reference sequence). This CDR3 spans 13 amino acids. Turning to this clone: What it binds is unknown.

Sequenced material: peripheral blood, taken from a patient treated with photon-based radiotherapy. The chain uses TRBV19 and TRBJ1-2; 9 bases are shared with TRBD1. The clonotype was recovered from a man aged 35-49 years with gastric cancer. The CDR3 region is CASSLQGAYGYTF. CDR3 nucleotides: TGTGCCAGTAGTCTACAGGGGGCCTATGGCTACACCTTC.